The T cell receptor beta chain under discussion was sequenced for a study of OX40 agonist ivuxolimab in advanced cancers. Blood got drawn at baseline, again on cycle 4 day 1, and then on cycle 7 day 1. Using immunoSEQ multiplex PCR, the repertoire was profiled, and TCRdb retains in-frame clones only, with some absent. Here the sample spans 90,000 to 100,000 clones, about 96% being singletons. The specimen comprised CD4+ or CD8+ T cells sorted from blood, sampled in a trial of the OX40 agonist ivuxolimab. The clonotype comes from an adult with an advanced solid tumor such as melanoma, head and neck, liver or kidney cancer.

CDR3: CASSPTGTGPYSNQPQHF. CDR3 nucleotide sequence: TGTGCCAGCTCACCAACCGGGACAGGGCCTTATAGCAATCAGCCCCAGCATTTT. J is TRBJ1-5 and V is TRBV18; TRBD1 matches 9 bases. Per the germline V gene, CDR1 is KGHSH and CDR2 is LQKENI. J gave up 0 bases and V 2 bases, and 8 bases lay outside the gene matches. The CDR3 runs 18 residues.